Listed below are T cell receptor beta chains from one sample, sequenced in a study of Ad26.COV2.S vaccination and SARS-CoV-2 variants. Using immunoSEQ multiplex PCR, the repertoire was profiled, and TCRdb retains in-frame clones only, with some absent. Of 400,000 or so clones listed, roughly nine tenths are singletons. Specimen: peripheral blood, collected in a trial of Ad26.COV2.S vaccine versus placebo. The source of these receptors is a person aged 18 to 59 who received the Ad26.COV2.S COVID-19 vaccine or a placebo. The CDR3 runs from the conserved cysteine through the conserved F or W. The order of the fields is V gene, J gene, D gene, clone size, CDR3 DNA, CDR3 protein. D genes are given only for firm matches. Clone size, where shown, is once, few, many, or a class for clones that have expanded.

>TRBV29-1|TRBJ1-2|TRBD1|-
TGCAGCGTTCGACAGGGTGATATTGGCTACACCTTC
CSVRQGDIGYTF
>TRBV19|TRBJ2-7|-|-
TGTGCCAGTAGTATTGACCATTCCTACGAGCAGTACTTC
CASSIDHSYEQYF
>TRBV7-8|TRBJ2-1|-|-
TGTGCCAGCAGCTTAAGCGGGTACAATGAGCAGTTCTTC
CASSLSGYNEQFF
>TRBV19|TRBJ1-1|-|-
TGTGCCAGTAGTATTAAGGAATTGAACACTGAAGCTTTCTTT
CASSIKELNTEAFF
>TRBV6-5|TRBJ1-6|TRBD1|-
TGTGCCAGCCGCACTGGACAGGGGGTCAATTCACCCCTCCACTTT
CASRTGQGVNSPLHF
>TRBV5-8|TRBJ1-5|-|-
TGTGCCAGCAGTTTGGGCGTGGGGGGGGATCAGCCCCAGCATTTT
CASSLGVGGDQPQHF
>TRBV16|TRBJ2-3|-|-
TGTGCCAGCAGCCAATCTCCAGTCACAGATACGCAGTATTTT
CASSQSPVTDTQYF
>TRBV11-2|TRBJ1-6|-|-
TGTGCCAGCAGCTTAGATCAGAATTCACCCCTCCACTTT
CASSLDQNSPLHF
>TRBV15|TRBJ1-1|-|-
TGTGCCACCAGCCAACCTTACGGGGGAGCTTTCTTT
CATSQPYGGAFF
>TRBV6-5|TRBJ1-1|-|-
TGTGCCAGCAGTCCCCCCGCTGAAGCTTTCTTT
CASSPPAEAFF
>TRBV19|TRBJ1-1|TRBD1|-
TGTGCCAGTATCGAATTCGGCAGGGGGGGTGAAGCTTTCTTT
CASIEFGRGGEAFF
>TRBV10-3|TRBJ2-2|-|-
TGTGCCATCAGCGCGGGTGGGGGTAAGCTGTTTTTT
CAISAGGGKLFF
>TRBV5-1|TRBJ2-5|TRBD2|-
TGCGCCAGCAGCCCCCGGACTAGTAAAGAGACCCAGTACTTC
CASSPRTSKETQYF
>TRBV5-8|TRBJ2-1|TRBD2|-
TGTGCCAGCAGCTGGGGGACTAGCGGGGGACCTTCCTACAATGAGCAGTTCTTC
CASSWGTSGGPSYNEQFF
>TRBV7-9|TRBJ2-1|-|-
TGTGCCAGCGCCTCTACCGATAAAACCTTTGACTCCTACAATGAGCAGTTCTTC
CASASTDKTFDSYNEQFF
>TRBV3-1/TRBV3-2|TRBJ2-3|-|-
TGTGCCAGCAGCCAAGAGCTAGGTCCTCATACGCAGTATTTT
CASSQELGPHTQYF
>TRBV9|TRBJ2-1|TRBD1|-
TGTGCCAGCAGCGCCGACAGGGCGTCTTACAATGAGCAGTTCTTC
CASSADRASYNEQFF
>TRBV29-1|TRBJ1-2|-|few
TGCAGCGTTGAAGAGGGAAAGGGAAGGTTAGGTGGCTACACCTTC
CSVEEGKGRLGGYTF
>TRBV6-1|TRBJ1-2|-|-
TGTGCCAGCAGTGAAGCCCACAGGCTTGAGGGCTACACCTTC
CASSEAHRLEGYTF
>TRBV3-1/TRBV3-2|TRBJ2-1|-|-
TGTGCCAGCAGCCGGGACTCCAATGAGCAGTTCTTC
CASSRDSNEQFF
>TRBV20-1|TRBJ1-2|-|-
TGCAGTGCTAGCATGCGGGGCTACACCTTC
CSASMRGYTF
>TRBV30|TRBJ1-2|-|once
TGTGCCTGGCTACAGGAGAGAGGCTACACCTTC
CAWLQERGYTF
>TRBV3-1/TRBV3-2|TRBJ1-2|-|-
TGTGCCAGCAGCCCAAGGGGAGCGGACTATGGCTACACCTTC
CASSPRGADYGYTF
>TRBV20-1|TRBJ2-7|-|-
TGCAGTGCTAGTGGGTGGAAATCCAATTCCTACGAGCAGTACTTC
CSASGWKSNSYEQYF
>TRBV5-4|TRBJ1-1|-|-
TGTGCCAGCAGCGGTGGGGCCGGGGAAGGGAACACTGAAGCTTTCTTT
CASSGGAGEGNTEAFF
>TRBV3-1/TRBV3-2|TRBJ2-1|TRBD2|-
TGTGCCAGCAGCCAAGATTCCAGCGGGGGTTACAATGAGCAGTTCTTC
CASSQDSSGGYNEQFF
>TRBV6-6|TRBJ2-5|-|-
TGTGCCAGCAGTCCCATAGGCGAGGCTGGTGGGATCCCTCGAGAGACCCAGTACTTC
CASSPIGEAGGIPRETQYF
>TRBV9|TRBJ1-2|-|-
TGTGCCAGCAGCGAGCAGGGGCATGGCTATGGCTACACCTTC
CASSEQGHGYGYTF
>TRBV2|TRBJ2-3|-|-
TGTGCCAGCAGCGACGTCGGACTCTACTCTAGCACAGATACGCAGTATTTT
CASSDVGLYSSTDTQYF
>TRBV6-5|TRBJ2-7|-|-
TGTGCCAGCACCGGCTACGAGCAGTACTTC
CASTGYEQYF
>TRBV19|TRBJ2-3|TRBD2|-
TGTGCCAGTAGTATAAGGAGCGGGGGACGCACAGATACGCAGTATTTT
CASSIRSGGRTDTQYF
>TRBV10-3|TRBJ1-1|-|once
TGTGCCATCAGTGAGTTAGGGGAGGGAATGAACACTGAAGCTTTCTTT
CAISELGEGMNTEAFF